A selection of T cell receptor beta chains follows, all from one sample in a study of cytomegalovirus exposure and HLA in healthy donors. Measured with immunoSEQ multiplex PCR; TCRdb has only the in-frame clones, and not every one. The data hold about 200,000 clones, with around 86% observed a single time. Sequencing was carried out using PBMCs. The receptors stem from a woman younger than 35 in good health and CMV-seropositive. The conserved cysteine and the conserved F or W are not part of the CDR3 here.

TRBV27	TRBJ1-1	ASSLSWKTANTEAF
TRBV18	TRBJ2-7	ASSLGTVNEQY
TRBV29-1	TRBJ1-2	SVPYWGGARSYGYT
TRBV7-3	TRBJ2-7	ASSLTGGEQY
TRBV29-1	TRBJ2-3	SVTRLAGGRGDTQY
TRBV4-1	TRBJ2-7	ASSQPAGNYGDEQY
TRBV5-1	TRBJ2-1	ASSWRTSGRDRYNEQF
TRBV5-1	TRBJ2-3	ASSWGGGLKTDTQY
TRBV28	TRBJ1-2	ASSLTGQGVYGYT
TRBV7-9	TRBJ1-5	ASSLASDRGRGQPQH
TRBV5-1	TRBJ1-3	ASSVGTLRSGNTIY
TRBV4-1	TRBJ2-3	ASSQDGLAPDTQY
TRBV21-1	TRBJ1-5	ASSYDRGDQPQH
TRBV6-1	TRBJ1-5	ASSVTGASNQPQH
TRBV9	TRBJ2-1	ASSVIESGSSYNEQF